This T cell receptor beta chain was obtained from a study of blood T cells in healthy people across ages. A second roughly 6 to 12 cycle PCR used barcoded and J-beta primers. TCRdb used MiXCR to reprocess the 5' RACE reads, holding one entry per CDR3 protein. There are around 1,600,000 distinct CDR3 sequences in the sample; 35% to 45% occur only once, and 4% lies in the top ten. The study, taken as a whole, reports: Nothing was known about donor CMV status, and this possibly confounded expanded clonotype changes. Naive T cell percentage and TCR beta diversity correlated strongly.

No fewer than 7 million PBMCs went into each sample. CDR3 length: 13 residues. Germline CDR1 is DFQATT and CDR2 is SNEGSKA (reference sequence). V lost 3 bases and J 7 bases, leaving 10 bases between the germline ends. Comment on this clonotype: What it recognizes is unknown.

This TCR came from a woman in her late teens or twenties in good health. The gene calls are TRBV20-1 and TRBJ1-6; tentatively, D is TRBD1 (5 bases). The specimen was blood. In nucleotides, the CDR3 is TGCAGTGCTAGGAGAGGGGACAATTCACCCCTCCACTTT. It specifies CSARRGDNSPLHF.